This TCR beta chain was identified during a study of blood T cell repertoires in COVID-19. On the study more broadly: In each case, the material was cDNA or gDNA derived from T cells, B-cell-depleted T cells, or PBMCs.

This clone was counted a single time. The study recruited people aged roughly 18 to 100 years across approximately 25 US areas. Participants reported their clinical history, and cohort assignment relied on those reports. Only in-frame clones appear in the TCRdb table, and some are missing; sequencing was by immunoSEQ multiplex PCR. The table shows 350,000 to 400,000 clones, with around 87% occurring only once. Germline assignment: CDR1 LGHNA and CDR2 YSLEER. The CDR3 runs 15 residues. V lost 0 bases and J lost 6; bases outside the gene matches: 7. The sequenced material came from PBMCs or T cells enriched from blood (not recorded which). The receptor was isolated from a young woman with acute COVID-19. The J gene is TRBJ1-2, the V gene TRBV4-3; 7 nucleotides align to TRBD1. The CDR3 bases are TGCGCCAGCAGCCAAGAGCAGACAGGGTGGGATGGCTACACCTTC. Encoded protein: CASSQEQTGWDGYTF.